The following is a TCR beta chain sequence with its context. The source of the sample is a study of blood T cell repertoires in COVID-19. TCRdb keeps only in-frame clones here, not all; method: immunoSEQ multiplex PCR. Among fewer than 150,000 clones, around 86% were seen once, and the ten largest hold 15% to 20%. The V segment lost 0 bases and the J segment 3 bases; nucleotides outside the gene matches: 12. There are 20 residues in the CDR3. CDR1 LGHDT and CDR2 YNNKEL come from the germline V gene (reference sequence). This chain links TRBV3-1 (or the pseudogene TRBV3-2) with TRBJ2-6, with TRBD2 matching 9 bases. This sequence was found in a young man who had recovered from COVID-19. Sequenced input: PBMCs or T cells enriched from blood (not recorded which). The CDR3 coding sequence is TGTGCCAGCAGCCAAGATCGAGTTGGCGGGAGGGCCGGTGGGGCCAACGTCCTGACTTTC. It codes for CASSQDRVGGRAGGANVLTF.